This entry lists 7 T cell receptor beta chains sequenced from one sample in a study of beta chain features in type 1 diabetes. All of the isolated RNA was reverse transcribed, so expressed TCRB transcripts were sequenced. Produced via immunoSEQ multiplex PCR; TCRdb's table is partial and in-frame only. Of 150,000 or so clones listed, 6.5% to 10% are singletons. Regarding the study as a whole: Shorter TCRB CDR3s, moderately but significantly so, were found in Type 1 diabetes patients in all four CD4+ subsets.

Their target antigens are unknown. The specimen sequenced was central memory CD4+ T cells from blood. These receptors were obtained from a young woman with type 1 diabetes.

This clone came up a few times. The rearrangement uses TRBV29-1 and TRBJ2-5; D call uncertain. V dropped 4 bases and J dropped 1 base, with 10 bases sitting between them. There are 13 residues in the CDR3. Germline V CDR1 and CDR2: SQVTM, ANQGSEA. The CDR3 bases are TGCAGCGTTGGGGCAGCTACCCAAGAGACCCAGTACTTC. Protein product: CSVGAATQETQYF.

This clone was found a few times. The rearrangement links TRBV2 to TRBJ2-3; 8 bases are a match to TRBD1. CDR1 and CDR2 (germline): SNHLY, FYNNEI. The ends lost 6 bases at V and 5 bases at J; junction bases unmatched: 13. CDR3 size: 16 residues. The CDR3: CASRSAGTGIGDTQYF. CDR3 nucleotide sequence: TGTGCCAGCAGGTCGGCCGGGACAGGAATAGGAGATACGCAGTATTTT.

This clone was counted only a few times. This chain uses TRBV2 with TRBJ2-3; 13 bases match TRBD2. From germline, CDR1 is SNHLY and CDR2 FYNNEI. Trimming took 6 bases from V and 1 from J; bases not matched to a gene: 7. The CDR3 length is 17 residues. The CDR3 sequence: CASSYRGLAGGTDTQYF. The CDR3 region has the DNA TGTGCCAGCAGCTACCGTGGACTAGCGGGGGGCACAGATACGCAGTATTTT.

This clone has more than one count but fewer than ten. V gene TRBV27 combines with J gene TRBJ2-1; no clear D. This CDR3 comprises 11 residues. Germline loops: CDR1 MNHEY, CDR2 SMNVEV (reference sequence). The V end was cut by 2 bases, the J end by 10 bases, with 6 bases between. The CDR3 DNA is TGTGCCAGCAGTTTACTCGGGGAGCAGTTCTTC. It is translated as CASSLLGEQFF.

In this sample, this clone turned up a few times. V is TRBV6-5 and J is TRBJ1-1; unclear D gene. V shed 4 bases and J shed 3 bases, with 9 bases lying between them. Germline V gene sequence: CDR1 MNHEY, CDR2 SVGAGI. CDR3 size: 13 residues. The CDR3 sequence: CASSSKRYTEAFF. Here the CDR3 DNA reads TGTGCCAGCAGTTCGAAGAGGTACACTGAAGCTTTCTTT.

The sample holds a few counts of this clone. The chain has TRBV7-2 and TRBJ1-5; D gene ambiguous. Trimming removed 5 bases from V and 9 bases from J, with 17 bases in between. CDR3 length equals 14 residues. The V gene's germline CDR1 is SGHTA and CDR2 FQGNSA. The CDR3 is CASSKDSSAWPQHF. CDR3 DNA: TGTGCCAGCAGCAAGGACTCGTCCGCGTGGCCCCAGCATTTT.

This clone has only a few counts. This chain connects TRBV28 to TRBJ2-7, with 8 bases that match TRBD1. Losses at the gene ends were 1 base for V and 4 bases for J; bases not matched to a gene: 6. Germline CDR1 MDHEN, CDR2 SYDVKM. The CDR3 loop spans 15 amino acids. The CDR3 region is CASSLSTTGVYEQYF. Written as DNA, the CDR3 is TGTGCCAGCAGTTTATCGACGACAGGGGTGTACGAGCAGTACTTC.